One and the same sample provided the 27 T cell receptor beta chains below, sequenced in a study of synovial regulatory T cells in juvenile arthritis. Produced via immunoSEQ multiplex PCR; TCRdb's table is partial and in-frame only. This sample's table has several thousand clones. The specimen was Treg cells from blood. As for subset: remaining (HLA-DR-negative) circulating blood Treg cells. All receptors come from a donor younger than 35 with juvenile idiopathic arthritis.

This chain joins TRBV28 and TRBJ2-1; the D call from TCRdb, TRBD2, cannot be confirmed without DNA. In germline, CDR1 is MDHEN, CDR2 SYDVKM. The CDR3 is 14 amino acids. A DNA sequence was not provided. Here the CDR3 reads CASRGLAEYGEQFF.

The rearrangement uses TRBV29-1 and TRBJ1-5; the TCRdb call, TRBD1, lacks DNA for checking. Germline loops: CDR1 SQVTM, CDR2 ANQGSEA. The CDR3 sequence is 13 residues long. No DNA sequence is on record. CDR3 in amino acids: CSAGQGANQPQHF.

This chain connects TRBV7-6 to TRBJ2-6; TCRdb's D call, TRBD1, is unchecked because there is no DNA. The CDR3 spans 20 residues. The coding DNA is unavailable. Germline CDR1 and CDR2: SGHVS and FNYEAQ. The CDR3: CASSPRSQGQGASGANVLTF.

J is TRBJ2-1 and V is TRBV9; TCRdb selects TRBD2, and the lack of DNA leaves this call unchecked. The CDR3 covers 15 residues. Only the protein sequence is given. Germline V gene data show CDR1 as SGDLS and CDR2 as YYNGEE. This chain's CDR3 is CASSHGGLASWEQFF.

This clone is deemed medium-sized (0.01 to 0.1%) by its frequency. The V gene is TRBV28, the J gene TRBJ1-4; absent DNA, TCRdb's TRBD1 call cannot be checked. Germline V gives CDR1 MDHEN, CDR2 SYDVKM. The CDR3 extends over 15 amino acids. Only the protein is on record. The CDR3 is CASSLRGNINEKLFF.

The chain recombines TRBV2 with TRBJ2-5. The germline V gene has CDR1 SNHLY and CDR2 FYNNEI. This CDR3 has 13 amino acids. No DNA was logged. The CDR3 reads CASSGEGFAEQYF.

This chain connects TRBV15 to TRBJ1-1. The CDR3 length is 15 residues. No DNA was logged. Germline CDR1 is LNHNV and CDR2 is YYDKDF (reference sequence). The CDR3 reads CATSRSRIGETEAFF.

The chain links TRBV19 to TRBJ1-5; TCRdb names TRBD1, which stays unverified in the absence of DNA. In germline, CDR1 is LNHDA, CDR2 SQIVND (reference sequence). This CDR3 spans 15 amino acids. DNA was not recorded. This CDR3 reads CASSIGFTGSQPQHF.

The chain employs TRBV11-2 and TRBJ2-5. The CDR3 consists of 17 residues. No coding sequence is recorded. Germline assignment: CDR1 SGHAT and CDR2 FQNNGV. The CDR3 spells CASSLLRGASIQETQYF.

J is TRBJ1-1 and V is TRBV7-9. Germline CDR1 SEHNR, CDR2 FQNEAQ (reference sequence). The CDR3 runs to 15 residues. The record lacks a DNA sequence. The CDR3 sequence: CASSHSGDQGPEAFF.

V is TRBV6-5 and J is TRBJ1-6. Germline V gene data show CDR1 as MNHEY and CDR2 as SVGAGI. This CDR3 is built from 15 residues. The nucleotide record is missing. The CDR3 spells CASSYSVDWGSPLHF.

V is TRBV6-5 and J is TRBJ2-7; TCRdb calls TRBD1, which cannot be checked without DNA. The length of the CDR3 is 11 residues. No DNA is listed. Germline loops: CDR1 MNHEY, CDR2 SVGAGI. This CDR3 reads CASTHIYEQYF.

This CDR3 reads CASSLSGGRIAEQFF. The J gene is TRBJ2-1, the V gene TRBV7-3; checking the TCRdb D call of TRBD2 is not possible without DNA. The CDR3 totals 15 residues. DNA was not recorded. CDR1 is SGHTA and CDR2 is FQGTGA in the germline V gene.

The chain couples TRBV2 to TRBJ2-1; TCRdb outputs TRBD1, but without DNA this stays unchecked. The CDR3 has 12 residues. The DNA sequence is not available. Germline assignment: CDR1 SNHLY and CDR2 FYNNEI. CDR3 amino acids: CASRGAGGEQFF.

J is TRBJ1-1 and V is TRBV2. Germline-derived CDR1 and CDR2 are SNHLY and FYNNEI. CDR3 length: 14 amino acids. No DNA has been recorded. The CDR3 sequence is CASSVGLSFSEAFF. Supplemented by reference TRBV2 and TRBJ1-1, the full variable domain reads EPEVTQTPSHQVTQMGQEVILRCVPISNHLYFYWYRQILGQKVEFLVSFYNNEISEKSEIFDDQFSVERPDGSNFTLKIRSTKLEDSAMYFCASSVGLSFSEAFFGQGTRLTVV.

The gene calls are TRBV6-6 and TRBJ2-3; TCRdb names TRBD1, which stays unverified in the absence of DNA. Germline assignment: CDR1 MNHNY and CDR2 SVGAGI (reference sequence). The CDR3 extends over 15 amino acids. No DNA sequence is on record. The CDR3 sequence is CASSGTGIDTDTQYF.

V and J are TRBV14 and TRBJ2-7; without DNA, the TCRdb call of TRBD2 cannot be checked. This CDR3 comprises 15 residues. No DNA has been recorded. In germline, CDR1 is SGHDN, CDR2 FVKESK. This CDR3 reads CASSPLASGRYEQYF.

This CDR3 reads CASSRDGTGFLSGANVLTF. The chain recombines TRBV7-9 with TRBJ2-6; TCRdb calls TRBD1, which cannot be checked without DNA. The CDR3 has 19 amino acids. No DNA was logged. In germline, CDR1 is SEHNR, CDR2 FQNEAQ (reference sequence).

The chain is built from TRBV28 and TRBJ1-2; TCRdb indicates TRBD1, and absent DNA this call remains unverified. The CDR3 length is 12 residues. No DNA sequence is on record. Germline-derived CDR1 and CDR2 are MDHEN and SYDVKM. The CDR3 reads CASSRGWGYYTF.

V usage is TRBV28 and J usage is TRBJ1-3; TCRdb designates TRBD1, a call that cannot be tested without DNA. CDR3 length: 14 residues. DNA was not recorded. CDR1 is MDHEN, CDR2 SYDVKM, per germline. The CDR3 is CASTENSSGNTIYF. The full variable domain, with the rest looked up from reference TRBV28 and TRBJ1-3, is DVKVTQSSRYLVKRTGEKVFLECVQDMDHENMFWYRQDPGLGLRLIYFSYDVKMKEKGDIPEGYSVSREKKERFSLILESASTNQTSMYLCASTENSSGNTIYFGEGSWLTVV.

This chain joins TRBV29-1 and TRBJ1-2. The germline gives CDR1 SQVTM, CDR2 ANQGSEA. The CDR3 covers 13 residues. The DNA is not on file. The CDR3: CSVARPTNYGYTF. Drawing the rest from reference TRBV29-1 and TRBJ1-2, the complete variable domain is SAVISQKPSRDICQRGTSLTIQCQVDSQVTMMFWYRQQPGQSLTLIATANQGSEATYESGFVIDKFPISRPNLTFSTLTVSNMSPEDSSIYLCSVARPTNYGYTFGSGTRLTVV.

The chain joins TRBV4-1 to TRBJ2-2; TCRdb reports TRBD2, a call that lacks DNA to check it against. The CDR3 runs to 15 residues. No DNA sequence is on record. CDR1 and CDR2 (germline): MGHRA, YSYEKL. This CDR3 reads CASSLLSTSAGELFF.

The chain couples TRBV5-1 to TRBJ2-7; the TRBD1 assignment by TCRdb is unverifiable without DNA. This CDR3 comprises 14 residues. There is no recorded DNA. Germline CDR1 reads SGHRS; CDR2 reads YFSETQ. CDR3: CASSRRQAPDEQYF.

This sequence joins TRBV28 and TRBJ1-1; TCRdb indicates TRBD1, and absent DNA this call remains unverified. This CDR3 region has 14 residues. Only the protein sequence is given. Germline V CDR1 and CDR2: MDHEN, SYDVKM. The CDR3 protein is CASRKGDLGTEAFF.

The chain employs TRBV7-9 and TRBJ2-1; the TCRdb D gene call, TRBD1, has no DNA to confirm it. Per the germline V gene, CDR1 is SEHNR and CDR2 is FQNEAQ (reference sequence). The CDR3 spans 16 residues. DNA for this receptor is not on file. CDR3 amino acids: CASSTPRGGINNEQFF.

Here the CDR3 reads CSVTARLAPAKYF. The chain recombines TRBV29-1 with TRBJ2-5; the D gene TCRdb calls, TRBD2, cannot be checked with no DNA. Germline V gene sequence: CDR1 SQVTM, CDR2 ANQGSEA. The CDR3 is 13 amino acids. No DNA has been recorded.

CDR3 residues: CASSPDLQEINEKLFF. V and J are TRBV2 and TRBJ1-4; the TCRdb D gene call, TRBD1, has no DNA to confirm it. The CDR3 consists of 16 residues. The DNA is not on file. Looked up from germline, CDR1 is SNHLY and CDR2 is FYNNEI.